This T cell receptor (beta chain) comes out of a study of CD8+ T cells in alopecia areata. Across the study: C3H/HeJ donors with spontaneous alopecia, roughly 6-12 months old, supplied skin grafts to roughly 6-11-week-old female C3H/HeJ mice.

Trimming took 3 bases from V and 3 from J; bases not matched to a gene: 2. Germline V lookup: CDR1 NNHNN, CDR2 SYGAGS (reference sequence). The CDR3 is 14 residues long. A few counts support this clone. What it recognizes is unknown. Gene labels here are mouse ones. The read ends 4 residues before the CDR3 terminus; that terminus is restored from the germline J gene. This same CDR3 is encoded by further DNA sequences in the sample. Sequencing templates came from extracted RNA that was reverse transcribed into cDNA. Here immunoSEQ multiplex PCR was the method, and the copy in TCRdb shows in-frame clones only, minus some. The specimen has 290,000 or so clones, none found just once. Study results and caveats: Especially in alopecia totalis/universalis, lesional scalp showed greater clonality than normal scalp did. Whereas mice showed it more clearly, TCR sharing across patients was murkier, possibly because of HLA.

Using CD4, CD8alpha, NKG2D, NKG2ACE and other markers, pooled cutaneous lymph node cells were sorted. The receptor was isolated from a C3H/HeJ mouse with alopecia areata. The strain's MHC: H2-k. V and J are TRBV13-2 and TRBJ2-5, with 9 bases matching TRBD2. The sample consisted of CD4+ T cells sorted from a lymph node. Partial CDR3 DNA: TGTGCCAGCGGTGTGGACTGGGGACAAGAC. Residues: CASGVDWGQD. The whole CDR3 reads CASGVDWGQDTQYF.